The following is a TCR beta chain sequence with its context. The target of this receptor is not known. Base quality data are lacking; no much larger clone is found one base away. Separate from the approximately 670-subject first cohort, the validation cohort of some 130 subjects was the group to which the donors belonged. To prepare the library, the immunoSEQ multiplex PCR assay was applied. From the authors' description of their analysis: A statistical classification framework was built for diagnosing cytomegalovirus status from the catalog of TCR beta chain sequences. TCRdb holds this immuneACCESS table with in-frame rearrangements only. Some clones are missing; in checked studies, unresolved V genes explain under half, and the rest has no known cause. The DNA gave D and trimming, while V, J and clone size come from that table. This sample lists about 120,000 clones; about 90% were detected once. The ten largest clones take up around 1.9% of the sample.

According to the germline V gene, CDR1 reads MNHEY and CDR2 reads SVGAGI. Trimming removed 4 bases from V and 2 bases from J; the gene matches leave 9 bases unexplained. The CDR3 numbers 16 residues from cysteine through phenylalanine. The entry retains the CDR3 DNA only, 48 bases that are in frame from base 1. The data are from a study of cytomegalovirus exposure and HLA in healthy donors (TCRdb year 2017). Broadly, across the study: According to a later analysis, the 120 or so validation repertoires were produced on the same platform as the 666 repertoires of the first cohort. In addition to the first cohort of several hundred subjects, a separate validation cohort of about 120 different subjects was used. The study combined high-throughput TCR immunosequencing, statistical association of individual TCRs with disease status, and machine learning to predict cytomegalovirus infection status. The study aimed to test whether cataloging public T cell receptors could reveal signatures of past pathogen exposure.

What the work shows at the level of the full study, not this receptor alone: In vitro tests confirmed that three of the cytomegalovirus-associated TCR beta chains recognize cytomegalovirus antigens. While some public TCRs were present in many individuals, most TCR sequences turned up only very rarely across donors. According to the authors, the approach could potentially be generalized to other disease states and immunological phenotypes. In both the original and validation cohorts, the classifier was reported to diagnose cytomegalovirus status with high specificity and sensitivity. The validation cohort had no HLA typing available for a later analysis, so co-occurrence within that cohort was assessed over all 120 or so repertoires. A total of 150 or so TCR beta chains were listed by the study as associated with cytomegalovirus. In a later analysis, TCRs clustered in the first cohort were found to also tend to co-occur in the roughly 120 validation repertoires, with approximately 94% of cluster scores above 0.

The receptor comes from a young woman in good health and CMV-seronegative. The sequencing sample was made of PBMCs. The chain is encoded by TRBV6-5 joined to TRBJ2-7; the junction holds 9 bases that match TRBD2. CDR3 sequence: CASSSGSERGAYEQYF. The sequenced DNA: TGTGCCAGCAGTTCCGGGTCGGAGCGGGGGGCCTACGAGCAGTACTTC.